This entry describes one T cell receptor (beta chain). Its antigen is unidentified. The data belong to a study of cytomegalovirus exposure and HLA in healthy donors. It was with 60 Vbeta and 13 Jbeta primers that the PCR ran. Some clones are missing from TCRdb's copy, which holds only in-frame ones; the method was immunoSEQ multiplex PCR. The sample holds about 120,000 clones, nearly 80% seen once. The CDR3 extends over 15 amino acids. Germline CDR1 and CDR2: MDHEN and SYDVKM. J lost 2 bases, V lost 3 bases, and 6 bases had no gene match. Study-level points and caveats: A likely sequencing artifact accounted for one observed cluster of highly shared sequence variants.

The receptor was isolated from a woman aged 25-40 years in good health and CMV-seropositive. V and J are TRBV28 and TRBJ1-1; 7 bases are shared with TRBD1. Specimen: PBMCs. CDR3 in amino acids: CASSFNWDRNTEAFF. Here the CDR3 DNA reads TGTGCCAGCAGTTTTAATTGGGACAGAAACACTGAAGCTTTCTTT.